This T cell receptor beta chain was recovered during a study of blood T cell repertoires in COVID-19. As processed by the authors: For nucleated cells, counts were estimated from reference gene primer amplification. Some clones are missing from TCRdb's copy, which holds only in-frame ones; the method was immunoSEQ multiplex PCR. V and J calls and clone size are copied from that table; D and trimming were computed from the DNA. The sample yields around 260,000 clones, around 80% seen once. V lost 10 bases, J lost 10 bases, and 12 bases stayed unmatched. The germline gives CDR1 MDHEN, CDR2 SYDVKM. The CDR3 sequence is 13 residues long. In terms of age and location, participants ranged from roughly 18 to 100 years and lived in fewer than 30 US areas. Donors were grouped by their self-reported clinical history.

The chain has TRBV28 and TRBJ1-5, with TRBD1 matching 8 bases. This clonotype originated in a man under 40 with acute COVID-19. The specimen sequenced was PBMCs or T cells enriched from blood (not recorded which). The CDR3 here is CATHGQGLGPQHF. The CDR3 bases are TGTGCCACCCACGGACAGGGATTAGGACCCCAGCATTTT.